The present entry profiles one T cell receptor (beta chain) with its context. The antigen this receptor binds is unknown. No quality values exist for individual bases; no much larger clone is one base distant. Based on the germline V gene, the CDR1 and CDR2 sequences are SGHRS and YFSETQ. V loses 10 bases of germline sequence and J loses 5 bases, and the interval between the two ends is 14 bases. From the cysteine through the phenylalanine, the CDR3 covers 12 amino acids. The sequence is cut down to CDR3 DNA, 36 bases in frame from base 1. In the paper's terms, the time point label means: newly diagnosed, previously untreated cHL patient sample. Using a Miltenyi CD4+ T cell isolation kit, CD4+ T cells were purified from thawed PBMCs through magnetic negative selection. As a comparison group for the relapsed/refractory trial patients, PBMCs from patients with newly diagnosed, previously untreated classical Hodgkin lymphoma were sequenced. After peripheral blood was drawn into 8 mL Vacutainer Cell Preparation Tubes, PBMCs were isolated by centrifugation and then cryopreserved. Purified CD4+ and CD8+ fractions were prepared only for cases where an additional PBMC sample was available. Magnetically labelled cells were removed on LS columns in a quadroMACS separator, and the flow-through was collected as the purified fraction.

This specimen belongs to a study of PD-1 blockade in classical Hodgkin lymphoma (dated by TCRdb to the early 2020s). In terms of the full investigation: The study used TCR beta sequencing and CyTOF to define a peripheral blood immune signature of response to PD-1 blockade in classical Hodgkin lymphoma. Overall study outcomes, separate from this receptor: Baseline TCR diversity was reported as lower in newly diagnosed patients than in healthy donors, and lower still in relapsed/refractory patients. Only a single clinical trial cohort was studied, and what caused the repertoire differences, possibly disease activity or prior therapy, remained undefined.

Genomic DNA was isolated using the Qiagen DNeasy kit from unsorted PBMCs as well as from negatively selected CD4+ and CD8+ fractions. Using primers that anneal to V and J segments, immunoSEQ multiplex PCR amplified the TCR beta CDR3 regions. A synthetic immune receptor repertoire was used to minimize amplification bias, and remaining bias was computationally removed after sequencing. The original methods were these. Custom Python scripts were used to quantify repertoire diversity as the Shannon entropy index. Unsorted, CD4+ and CD8+ repertoires were analyzed separately, except for combined analyses in which CD4+ and CD8+ sequences were merged in silico. In TCRdb, the immuneACCESS table is reduced to in-frame sequences with V and J assigned. These tables do not hold every clone; where another copy was compared, an unresolved V gene accounts for under half, and the others remain unexplained. The V and J calls and clone size come from that table; D and trimming were worked out from the DNA. This sample lists more than 15,000 clones; about four fifths were detected once. The ten largest make up around 1.3% of the sample.

The source material was CD4+ T cells from blood. This sequence was found in a human donor with classical Hodgkin lymphoma. The sequence joins TRBV5-1 to TRBJ2-3; the D region possibly corresponds to TRBD2 (5 bases align). The CDR3 sequence is CAGELVEDTQYF. The DNA is as follows: TGCGCCGGCGAACTAGTGGAAGATACGCAGTATTTT. Full variable domain (CDR3 extended with the reference TRBV5-1 and TRBJ2-3 proteins): KAGVTQTPRYLIKTRGQQVTLSCSPISGHRSVSWYQQTPGQGLQFLFEYFSETQRNKGNFPGRFSGRQFSNSRSEMNVSTLELGDSALYLCAGELVEDTQYFGPGTRLTVL.